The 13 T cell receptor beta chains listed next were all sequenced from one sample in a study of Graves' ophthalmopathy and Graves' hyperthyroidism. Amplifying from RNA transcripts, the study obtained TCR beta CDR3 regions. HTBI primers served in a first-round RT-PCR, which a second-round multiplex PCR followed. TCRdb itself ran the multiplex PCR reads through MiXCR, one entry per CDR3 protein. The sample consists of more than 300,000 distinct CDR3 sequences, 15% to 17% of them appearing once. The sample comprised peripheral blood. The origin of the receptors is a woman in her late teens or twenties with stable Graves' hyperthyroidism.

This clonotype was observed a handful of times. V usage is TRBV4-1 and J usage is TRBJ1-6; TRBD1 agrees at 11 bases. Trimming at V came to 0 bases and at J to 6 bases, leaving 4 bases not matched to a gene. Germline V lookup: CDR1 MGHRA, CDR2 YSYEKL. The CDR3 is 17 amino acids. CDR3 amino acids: CASSQETGQGGNSPLHF. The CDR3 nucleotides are TGCGCCAGCAGCCAAGAAACGGGACAGGGGGGTAATTCACCCCTCCACTTT.

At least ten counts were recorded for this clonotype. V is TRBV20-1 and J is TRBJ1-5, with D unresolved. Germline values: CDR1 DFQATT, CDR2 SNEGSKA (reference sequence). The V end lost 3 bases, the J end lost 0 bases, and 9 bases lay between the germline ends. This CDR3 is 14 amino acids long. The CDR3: CSASYDNSNQPQHF. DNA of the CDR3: TGCAGTGCTAGTTACGACAATAGCAATCAGCCCCAGCATTTT.

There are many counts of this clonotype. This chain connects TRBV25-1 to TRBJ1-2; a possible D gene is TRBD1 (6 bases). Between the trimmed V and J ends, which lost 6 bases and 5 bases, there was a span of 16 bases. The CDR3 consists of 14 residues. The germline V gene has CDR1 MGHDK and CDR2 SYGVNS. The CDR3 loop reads CASSTGPPRYGYTF. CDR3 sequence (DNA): TGTGCCAGCAGCACAGGGCCCCCTAGATATGGCTACACCTTC.

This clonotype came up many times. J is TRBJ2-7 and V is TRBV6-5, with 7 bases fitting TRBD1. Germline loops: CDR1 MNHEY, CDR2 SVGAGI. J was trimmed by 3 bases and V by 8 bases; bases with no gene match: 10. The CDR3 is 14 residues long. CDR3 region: CASGSTGFYYEQYF. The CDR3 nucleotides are TGTGCCAGCGGATCGACAGGGTTTTACTACGAGCAGTACTTC.

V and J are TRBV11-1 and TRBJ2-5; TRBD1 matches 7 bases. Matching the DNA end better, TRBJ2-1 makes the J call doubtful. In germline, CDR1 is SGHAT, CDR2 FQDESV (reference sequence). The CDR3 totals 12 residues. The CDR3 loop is CASSPDRAEQFF. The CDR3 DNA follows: TGTGCCAGCAGCCCAGACAGGGCGGAGCAGTTCTTC.

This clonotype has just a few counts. The CDR3 coding sequence is TGCGCCAGCAGCCCAGGTGACAGGGCGGGTTGGAACACTGAAGCTTTCTTT. It is translated as CASSPGDRAGWNTEAFF. This chain joins TRBV5-1 and TRBJ1-1; TRBD1 aligns across 7 bases. Per the germline V gene, CDR1 is SGHRS and CDR2 is YFSETQ. The CDR3 has 17 amino acids. J gave up 1 base and V 4 bases, and 13 bases lay outside the gene matches. Drawing the rest from reference TRBV5-1 and TRBJ1-1, the complete variable domain is KAGVTQTPRYLIKTRGQQVTLSCSPISGHRSVSWYQQTPGQGLQFLFEYFSETQRNKGNFPGRFSGRQFSNSRSEMNVSTLELGDSALYLCASSPGDRAGWNTEAFFGQGTRLTVV.

CDR3 residues: CASSGEDRDYGYTF. Here the CDR3 DNA reads TGTGCCAGCAGCGGGGAGGACAGGGACTATGGCTACACCTTC. The chain employs TRBV7-2 and TRBJ1-2; 8 bases fit TRBD1. Germline V lookup: CDR1 SGHTA, CDR2 FQGNSA. This CDR3 is 14 amino acids long. V shed 5 bases and J 3 bases; nucleotides not matched to a gene: 5.

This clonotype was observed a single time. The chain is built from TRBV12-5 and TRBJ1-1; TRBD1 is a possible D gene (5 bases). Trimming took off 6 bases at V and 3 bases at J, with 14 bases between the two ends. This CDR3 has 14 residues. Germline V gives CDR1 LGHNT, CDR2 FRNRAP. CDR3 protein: CASGPGTQDTEAFF. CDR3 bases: TGTGCTAGTGGGCCGGGGACCCAGGACACTGAAGCTTTCTTT.

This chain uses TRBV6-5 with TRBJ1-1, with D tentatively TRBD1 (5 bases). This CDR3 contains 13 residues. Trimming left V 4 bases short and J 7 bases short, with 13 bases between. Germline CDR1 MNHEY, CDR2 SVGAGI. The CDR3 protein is CASSFKGEVEAFF. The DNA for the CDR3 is TGTGCCAGCAGTTTTAAAGGGGAGGTTGAAGCTTTCTTT.

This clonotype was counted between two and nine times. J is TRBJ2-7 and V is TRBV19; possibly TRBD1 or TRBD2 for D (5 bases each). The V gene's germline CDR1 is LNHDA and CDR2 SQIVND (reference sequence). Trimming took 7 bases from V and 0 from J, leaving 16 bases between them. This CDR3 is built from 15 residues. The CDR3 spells CASTPLKRGSYEQYF. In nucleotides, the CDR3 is TGTGCCAGTACCCCCCTGAAGAGGGGCTCCTACGAGCAGTACTTC.

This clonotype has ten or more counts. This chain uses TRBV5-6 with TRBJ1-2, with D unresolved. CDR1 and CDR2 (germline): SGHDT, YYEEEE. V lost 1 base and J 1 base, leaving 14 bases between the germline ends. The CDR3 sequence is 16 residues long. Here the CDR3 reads CASSLLTALLNYGYTF. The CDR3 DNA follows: TGTGCCAGCAGCTTGTTAACAGCTTTACTTAACTATGGCTACACCTTC.

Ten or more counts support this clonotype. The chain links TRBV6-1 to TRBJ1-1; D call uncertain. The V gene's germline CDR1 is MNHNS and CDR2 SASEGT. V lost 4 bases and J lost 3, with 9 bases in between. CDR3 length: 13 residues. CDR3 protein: CASSAFRDTEAFF. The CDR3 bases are TGTGCCAGCAGTGCCTTCCGGGACACTGAAGCTTTCTTT.

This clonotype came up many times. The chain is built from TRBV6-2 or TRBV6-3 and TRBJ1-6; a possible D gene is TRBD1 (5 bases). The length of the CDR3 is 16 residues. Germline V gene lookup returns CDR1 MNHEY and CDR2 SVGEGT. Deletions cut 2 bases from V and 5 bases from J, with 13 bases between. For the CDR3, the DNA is TGTGCCAGCAGTTACCTCCCGGCCAGGGATAATTCACCCCTCCACTTT. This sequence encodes CASSYLPARDNSPLHF.